Sequencing of this TCR beta chain was carried out in a study of Ad26.COV2.S vaccination and SARS-CoV-2 variants. Specified treatment: about 20 received Ad26.COV2.S at low or high dose, single or two shots; about 5 received placebo; per-sample allocation not given. Samples came from day 63 after the first vaccine or placebo injection. In the vaccine, an Ad26 vector expressed the SARS-CoV-2 spike of the Wuhan strain. The J segment lost 6 bases and the V segment lost 6 bases, leaving 9 bases of the junction unmatched. Germline CDR1 and CDR2: MDHEN and SYDVKM. The CDR3 is 15 amino acids. Only a few counts were recorded for this clone. Here immunoSEQ multiplex PCR was the method, and the copy in TCRdb shows in-frame clones only, minus some. The table records 300,000 to 350,000 clones, roughly 88% of them present only once.

This material consisted of peripheral blood, taken in a trial of Ad26.COV2.S vaccine versus placebo. The receptor comes from a person between 18 and 59 years old who received the Ad26.COV2.S COVID-19 vaccine or a placebo. The rearrangement links TRBV28 to TRBJ1-5; 9 nucleotides line up with TRBD1. The CDR3 is CASRLSGTGTQPQHF. The CDR3 bases are TGTGCCAGCAGATTGTCCGGGACAGGGACTCAGCCCCAGCATTTT.